This T cell receptor beta chain was recovered during a study of blood T cells in healthy people across ages. The V end was cut by 6 bases, the J end by 7 bases, with 16 bases between. This CDR3 region has 13 residues. With a J-beta primer mix and a sample-barcoded 5' primer, a second PCR ran about 6 to 11 cycles. Each cDNA molecule received a tag from a template-switch adaptor that had 12 random nucleotides. Via MiXCR, TCRdb re-called the 5' RACE reads, giving one row per CDR3 protein. This table holds roughly 680,000 distinct CDR3 sequences, roughly 21% found once. Each sample yielded at least 6 million isolated PBMCs.

Sequences were obtained from blood. V and J are TRBV12-3 or TRBV12-4 and TRBJ2-7, with D maybe TRBD1 (6 bases). The source is a man aged 65 to 85 in good health. DNA for the CDR3: TGTGCCAGCAGCTTAACAGGGTCGTGGGAGCAGTACTTC. This sequence encodes CASSLTGSWEQYF.